The 26 T cell receptor beta chains presented below share a single source sample, sequenced in a study of cytomegalovirus exposure and HLA in healthy donors. Method: immunoSEQ multiplex PCR; TCRdb's copy keeps in-frame clones and lacks some. Of tens of thousands of clones listed, roughly 96% are singletons. The specimen sequenced was PBMCs. The source is a man between 18 and 35 years old in good health and CMV-seronegative.

The chain uses TRBV27 and TRBJ1-4; a weak D match, TRBD1 (6 bases). There are 16 residues in the CDR3. Germline CDR1 reads MNHEY; CDR2 reads SMNVEV (reference sequence). The ends were cut back, 0 bases at V and 7 bases at J, with 15 bases in the middle. CDR3 nucleotide sequence: TGTGCCAGCAGTTTATCGAGCCGGGGGGGCAGTGAAAAACTGTTTTTT. This gives the protein CASSLSSRGGSEKLFF.

The chain is built from TRBV6-1 and TRBJ2-7, with D possibly being TRBD2 (5 bases). CDR1 is MNHNS, CDR2 SASEGT, per germline. The CDR3 extends over 14 amino acids. V was shortened by 6 bases and J by 2 bases, with 14 bases between the two germline ends. The CDR3 is CASRGGGRPYEQYF. The DNA of the CDR3 is TGTGCCAGCAGGGGTGGAGGCCGGCCCTACGAGCAGTACTTC.

The chain couples TRBV19 to TRBJ1-5; D not resolved. Trimming took 4 bases from V and 3 from J, leaving 4 bases between them. This CDR3 contains 12 residues. Looked up from germline, CDR1 is LNHDA and CDR2 is SQIVND (reference sequence). CDR3 coding DNA: TGTGCCAGTAGTAACATCAATCAGCCCCAGCATTTT. Translation: CASSNINQPQHF.

The chain employs TRBV6-5 and TRBJ1-3, with TRBD1 matching 9 bases. This CDR3 contains 15 residues. The germline gives CDR1 MNHEY, CDR2 SVGAGI. V dropped 5 bases and J dropped 0; count of bases not matched to a gene: 2. The CDR3 DNA reads TGTGCCAGCAGTCCGACAGGGGGCTCTGGAAACACCATATATTTT. Protein: CASSPTGGSGNTIYF.

The genes are TRBV13 and TRBJ2-1; D remains ambiguous. V was clipped by 1 base and J by 0 bases, with 7 bases between them. The CDR3 runs 15 residues. CDR1 and CDR2 (germline): PRHDT, FYEKMQ (reference sequence). This CDR3 is CASSLAGSSYNEQFF. The CDR3 DNA reads TGTGCCAGCAGCTTAGCAGGCAGCTCCTACAATGAGCAGTTCTTC.

Here the CDR3 DNA reads TGTGCCAGTAGTAACAGATCAGGGGGTCGGAACTATGGCTACACCTTC. It codes for CASSNRSGGRNYGYTF. J is TRBJ1-2 and V is TRBV19; 7 bases are shared with TRBD1. This CDR3 is 16 amino acids long. CDR1 is LNHDA and CDR2 is SQIVND in the germline V gene (reference sequence). Unmatched junction bases numbered 10, after V lost 4 bases and J lost 2 bases. Based on the CDR3 plus reference TRBV19 and TRBJ1-2, the full variable domain is DGGITQSPKYLFRKEGQNVTLSCEQNLNHDAMYWYRQDPGQGLRLIYYSQIVNDFQKGDIAEGYSVSREKKESFPLTVTSAQKNPTAFYLCASSNRSGGRNYGYTFGSGTRLTVV.

V usage is TRBV9 and J usage is TRBJ2-7, with TRBD2 matching over 15 bases. The V and J ends lost 4 bases and 0 bases, in that order; junction bases with no gene match: 2. From germline, CDR1 is SGDLS and CDR2 YYNGEE. This CDR3 region has 16 residues. Written as DNA, the CDR3 is TGTGCCAGCAGCCCGGGACTAGCGGGAGGCTCCTACGAGCAGTACTTC. Translation: CASSPGLAGGSYEQYF. Complete variable domain (other parts from reference TRBV9 and TRBJ2-7): DSGVTQTPKHLITATGQRVTLRCSPRSGDLSVYWYQQSLDQGLQFLIQYYNGEERAKGNILERFSAQQFPDLHSELNLSSLELGDSALYFCASSPGLAGGSYEQYFGPGTRLTVT.

In this sample, this clone turned up once. This chain links TRBV6-5 with TRBJ1-2; 12 bases are a match to TRBD1. Germline CDR1 is MNHEY and CDR2 is SVGAGI. The CDR3 has 15 amino acids. V was pared by 5 bases and J by 7 bases, with 8 bases of the junction left unmatched. In DNA, the CDR3 is TGTGCCAGCAGTGGAACGGGACAGGGGGCAGCTGGCTACACCTTC. It codes for CASSGTGQGAAGYTF.

The V call is TRBV28, the J call TRBJ2-7, with 12 bases lining up with TRBD1. The CDR3 totals 17 residues. With V trimmed by 6 bases and J by 0 bases, 9 bases remained unmatched. Germline CDR1 reads MDHEN; CDR2 reads SYDVKM. The CDR3 DNA reads TGTGCCAGCAGATCAGGGGGGACAGGGGGCTCCTCCTACGAGCAGTACTTC. Its protein is CASRSGGTGGSSYEQYF.

This chain links TRBV15 with TRBJ2-1; D not certain. Germline lookup yields CDR1 LNHNV and CDR2 YYDKDF (reference sequence). The ends were cut back, 5 bases at V and 5 bases at J, with 10 bases in the middle. The CDR3 extends over 13 amino acids. CDR3 DNA: TGTGCCACCAGCCCCAGATTTAACAATGAGCAGTTCTTC. Translated: CATSPRFNNEQFF. The full variable domain, completed using reference TRBV15 and TRBJ2-1, is DAMVIQNPRYQVTQFGKPVTLSCSQTLNHNVMYWYQQKSSQAPKLLFHYYDKDFNNEADTPDNFQSRRPNTSFCFLDIRSPGLGDTAMYLCATSPRFNNEQFFGPGTRLTVL.

The chain recombines TRBV15 with TRBJ2-2; 10 nucleotides agree with TRBD1. This CDR3 is 16 amino acids long. V was pared by 5 bases and J by 5 bases, with 8 bases of the junction left unmatched. CDR1 is LNHNV and CDR2 is YYDKDF in the germline V gene (reference sequence). CDR3 residues: CATSGDRGLETGELFF. The CDR3 DNA reads as TGTGCCACCAGCGGCGACAGGGGGCTGGAAACCGGGGAGCTGTTTTTT.

A single count supports this clone. At one end, the junction sequence differs from germline, possibly due to a read error. This sequence joins TRBV7-7 and TRBJ2-3; a weak D match, TRBD1 (6 bases). The CDR3 is 14 amino acids. Germline loops: CDR1 SSHAT, CDR2 FNYEAQ (reference sequence). The CDR3 loop is CASSSLEGVDTQYF. The CDR3 DNA is TGTGCTAGCAGCTCCCTTGAGGGGGTGGATACGCAGTATTTT.

This clone has only one observation. The rearrangement uses TRBV7-8 and TRBJ2-7; TRBD1 matches at 10 bases. The V gene's germline CDR1 is SGHVS and CDR2 FQNEAQ. The junction had 7 bases not matched to a gene; V was cut back by 5 bases and J by 6 bases. The CDR3 contains 14 residues. DNA for the CDR3: TGTGCCAGCAGCCGGCTTGGGACAGGGGCCGAGCAGTACTTC. Encoded protein: CASSRLGTGAEQYF.

The chain couples TRBV11-2 to TRBJ2-2, with a tentative D call TRBD1 (5 bases). The CDR3 runs 14 residues. The germline V and J ends were trimmed by 2 bases and 3 bases, with 7 bases remaining between them. Germline values: CDR1 SGHAT, CDR2 FQNNGV. The CDR3 coding sequence is TGTGCCAGCAGCTTACAAGGGGACACCGGGGAGCTGTTTTTT. Translation: CASSLQGDTGELFF.

This clone was observed a single time. The V and J genes are TRBV7-3 and TRBJ2-3; weak D call: TRBD1 (5 bases). The CDR3 is 15 amino acids. The V and J ends lost 5 bases and 2 bases respectively, with 14 bases between them. CDR1 and CDR2 (germline): SGHTA, FQGTGA. Here the CDR3 DNA reads TGTGCCAGCAGCGACAGCCGGGTAGACACAGATACGCAGTATTTT. It encodes CASSDSRVDTDTQYF. The variable domain in full, completed from reference TRBV7-3 and TRBJ2-3, reads GAGVSQTPSNKVTEKGKYVELRCDPISGHTALYWYRQSLGQGPEFLIYFQGTGAADDSGLPNDRFFAVRPEGSVSTLKIQRTERGDSAVYLCASSDSRVDTDTQYFGPGTRLTVL.

The chain joins TRBV5-1 to TRBJ2-5; 8 positions agree with TRBD2. The CDR3 totals 17 residues. Trimming removed 2 bases from V and 2 bases from J; junction bases left unmatched: 11. Germline V lookup: CDR1 SGHRS, CDR2 YFSETQ. The DNA of the CDR3 is TGCGCCAGCAGCTTTTTGCGGGAGGCCCACTCTCAAGAGACCCAGTACTTC. This translates into CASSFLREAHSQETQYF.

The rearrangement links TRBV4-1 to TRBJ2-1, with D possibly being TRBD2 (5 bases). Germline V gives CDR1 MGHRA, CDR2 YSYEKL. The CDR3 consists of 16 residues. The ends were cut back, 3 bases at V and 7 bases at J, with 19 bases in the middle. Here the CDR3 reads CASSQSGLNRRNEQFF. Written as DNA, the CDR3 is TGCGCCAGCAGCCAGTCAGGACTGAACCGAAGGAATGAGCAGTTCTTC.

On this clone: The sample holds other DNA sequences that translate to the same CDR3. This sequence joins TRBV7-9 and TRBJ1-2, with 8 nucleotides matching TRBD1. Germline lookup yields CDR1 SEHNR and CDR2 FQNEAQ (reference sequence). Trimming at V came to 1 base and at J to 9 bases, leaving 4 bases not matched to a gene. The CDR3 has 13 amino acids. CDR3 sequence reads: CASSLDPGGSYTF. CDR3 DNA sequence: TGTGCCAGCAGCTTAGATCCAGGGGGCAGCTACACCTTC.

The chain has TRBV13 and TRBJ1-4; D not certain. CDR1 is PRHDT and CDR2 is FYEKMQ in the germline V gene (reference sequence). V was clipped by 5 bases and J by 8 bases, with 9 bases between them. The CDR3 contains 12 residues. The CDR3 region has the DNA TGTGCCAGCAGCGAAGAGAGGGAAAAACTGTTTTTT. Amino acid sequence: CASSEEREKLFF.

The rearrangement joins TRBV27 to TRBJ2-1; D ambiguous. This CDR3 is 14 amino acids long. Trimming cost V 6 bases and J 10 bases, with 19 bases left between them. In germline, CDR1 is MNHEY, CDR2 SMNVEV (reference sequence). CDR3 sequence (DNA): TGTGCCAGCAGAAAAAGTACTTCTCCGCGAGAGCAGTTCTTC. Its protein is CASRKSTSPREQFF.

This chain uses TRBV27 with TRBJ2-1; 11 bases agree with TRBD2. Trimming took 0 bases from V and 2 from J; bases not matched to a gene: 9. The CDR3 length is 19 residues. The germline V gene encodes CDR1 MNHEY and CDR2 SMNVEV (reference sequence). The CDR3 coding sequence is TGTGCCAGCAGTTTATCGGTAGCGGGAGGGCCGCGTGCCTACAATGAGCAGTTCTTC. Its translation: CASSLSVAGGPRAYNEQFF.

The chain recombines TRBV5-1 with TRBJ2-5; 10 bases map to TRBD2. The CDR3 consists of 15 residues. Per the germline V gene, CDR1 is SGHRS and CDR2 is YFSETQ. V gave up 0 bases and J gave up 2 bases; unmatched junction bases: 1. CDR3 bases: TGCGCCAGCAGCTTGGTAGCGGGGGGACAAGAGACCCAGTACTTC. This sequence encodes CASSLVAGGQETQYF.

The CDR3 here is CASSSFPRATNEKLFF. The CDR3 nucleotides are TGTGCCAGCAGCTCCTTCCCGCGAGCAACTAATGAAAAACTGTTTTTT. This chain joins TRBV7-2 and TRBJ1-4; D not certain. Trimming stripped 4 bases from V and 0 bases from J, with 12 bases between. In germline, CDR1 is SGHTA, CDR2 FQGNSA. The CDR3 consists of 16 residues.

V is TRBV6-1 and J is TRBJ2-7, with 8 bases aligning to TRBD1. The CDR3 runs 15 residues. Per germline, CDR1 MNHNS and CDR2 SASEGT. V was pared by 8 bases and J by 5 bases, with 14 bases of the junction left unmatched. The CDR3 reads CASPDVWTGLNEQYF. The DNA of the CDR3 is TGTGCCAGCCCCGACGTTTGGACAGGGTTGAACGAGCAGTACTTC.

This chain links TRBV19 with TRBJ1-2; D is perhaps TRBD1 (5 bases). The CDR3 loop spans 15 amino acids. V lost 8 bases and J lost 0, with 16 bases in between. Germline CDR1 reads LNHDA; CDR2 reads SQIVND (reference sequence). CDR3 sequence: CASVWGDGPNYGYTF. CDR3 nucleotides: TGTGCCAGTGTTTGGGGGGACGGCCCTAACTATGGCTACACCTTC.

V usage is TRBV4-1 and J usage is TRBJ2-7, with 8 bases lining up with TRBD1. CDR1 and CDR2 (germline): MGHRA, YSYEKL. The trim removed 6 bases at V and 2 bases at J, leaving 3 bases unmatched. There are 13 residues in the CDR3. CDR3 protein: CASSMTGAYEQYF. CDR3 coding DNA: TGCGCCAGCAGTATGACAGGGGCCTACGAGCAGTACTTC.